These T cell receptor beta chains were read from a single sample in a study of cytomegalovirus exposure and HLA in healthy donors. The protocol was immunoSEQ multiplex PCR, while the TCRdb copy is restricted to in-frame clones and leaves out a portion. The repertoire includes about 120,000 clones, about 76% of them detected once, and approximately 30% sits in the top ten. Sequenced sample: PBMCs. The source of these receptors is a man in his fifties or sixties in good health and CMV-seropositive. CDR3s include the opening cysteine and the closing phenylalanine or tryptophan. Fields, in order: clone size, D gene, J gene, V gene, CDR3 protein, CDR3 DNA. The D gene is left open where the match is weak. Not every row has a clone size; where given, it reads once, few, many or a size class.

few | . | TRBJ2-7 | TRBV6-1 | CASSDPRSSYEQYF | TGTGCCAGCAGTGATCCGAGGAGCTCCTACGAGCAGTACTTC
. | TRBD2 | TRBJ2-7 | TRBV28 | CASTLAGAAYEQYF | TGTGCCAGCACATTAGCGGGAGCCGCCTACGAGCAGTACTTC
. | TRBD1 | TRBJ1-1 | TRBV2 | CASSSQGVNTEAFF | TGTGCCAGCAGTTCCCAGGGGGTGAACACTGAAGCTTTCTTT
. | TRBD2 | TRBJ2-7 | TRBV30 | CAWRETSGGDPYEQYF | TGTGCCTGGAGGGAAACTAGCGGGGGGGACCCCTACGAGCAGTACTTC
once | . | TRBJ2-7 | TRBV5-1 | CASRLLETGEGEQYF | TGCGCCAGCAGGCTCCTTGAGACGGGCGAGGGCGAGCAGTACTTC
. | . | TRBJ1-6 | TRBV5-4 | CASVGDKRNSPLHF | TGTGCCAGCGTAGGGGACAAGAGGAATTCACCCCTCCACTTT
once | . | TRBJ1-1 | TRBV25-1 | CASSDSGGNVNTEAFF | TGTGCCAGCAGTGATTCGGGGGGCAATGTGAACACTGAAGCTTTCTTT
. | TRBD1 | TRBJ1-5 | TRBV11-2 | CASSSSGTAPYNQPQHF | TGTGCCAGCAGCTCTTCCGGGACAGCACCATACAATCAGCCCCAGCATTTT
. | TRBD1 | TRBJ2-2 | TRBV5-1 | CASSGAQGFTGELFF | TGCGCCAGCAGCGGCGCACAGGGGTTTACCGGGGAGCTGTTTTTT
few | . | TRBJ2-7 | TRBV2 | CASSYIPSTYEQYF | TGTGCCAGCAGTTACATACCTTCCACCTACGAGCAGTACTTC
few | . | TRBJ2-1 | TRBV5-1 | CASSDFNEQFF | TGCGCCAGCAGCGACTTTAATGAGCAGTTCTTC
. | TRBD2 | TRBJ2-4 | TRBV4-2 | CASSQRAGGPRIQYF | TGTGCCAGCAGCCAAAGGGCGGGAGGGCCCCGGATTCAGTACTTC
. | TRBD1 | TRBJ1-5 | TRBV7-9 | CASSSGQGINNQPQHF | TGTGCCAGCAGCTCCGGACAGGGGATTAACAATCAGCCCCAGCATTTT
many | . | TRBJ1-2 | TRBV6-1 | CASSLLLKGYGYTF | TGTGCCAGCAGCCTACTCCTCAAGGGGTATGGCTACACCTTC
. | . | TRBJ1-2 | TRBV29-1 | CSAMGQSSGYTF | TGCAGCGCGATGGGACAATCTTCTGGCTACACCTTC
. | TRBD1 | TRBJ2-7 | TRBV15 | CATSGNPGQGAGEQYF | TGTGCCACCAGCGGGAATCCGGGACAGGGGGCGGGTGAGCAGTACTTC
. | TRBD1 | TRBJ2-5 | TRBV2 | CASSEDRAEETQYF | TGTGCCAGCAGTGAGGACAGGGCCGAAGAGACCCAGTACTTC
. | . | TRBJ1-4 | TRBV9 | CASSVGGLGEKLFF | TGTGCCAGCAGCGTAGGGGGGCTCGGTGAAAAACTGTTTTTT
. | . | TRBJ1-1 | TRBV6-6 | CASSYGGLDTEAFF | TGTGCCAGCAGTTACGGGGGCTTGGACACTGAAGCTTTCTTT
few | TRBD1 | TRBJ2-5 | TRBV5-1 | CASSFAMGQGFETQYF | TGCGCCAGCAGCTTTGCGATGGGACAGGGTTTCGAGACCCAGTACTTC
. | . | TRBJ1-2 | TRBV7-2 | CASSLEQGSGYTF | TGTGCCAGCAGCTTAGAACAGGGCTCTGGCTACACCTTC
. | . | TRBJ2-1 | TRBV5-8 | CASSPGTFSNEQFF | TGTGCCAGCAGCCCCGGGACTTTCAGCAATGAGCAGTTCTTC
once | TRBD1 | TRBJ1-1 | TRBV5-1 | CASSLAGQGAGYTEAFF | TGCGCCAGCAGCTTGGCGGGACAGGGGGCAGGGTACACTGAAGCTTTCTTT
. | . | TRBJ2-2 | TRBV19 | CASSTGQPGELFF | TGTGCCAGTAGTACGGGTCAACCCGGGGAGCTGTTTTTT
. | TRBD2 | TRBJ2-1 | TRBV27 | CASSKPTSGGANEQFF | TGTGCCAGCAGTAAACCGACTAGCGGGGGGGCTAATGAGCAGTTCTTC
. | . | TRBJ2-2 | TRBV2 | CASSENRVTGELFF | TGTGCCAGCAGTGAAAACAGGGTAACCGGGGAGCTGTTTTTT
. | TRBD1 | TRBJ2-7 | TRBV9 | CASSVEGTGAPKQYF | TGTGCCAGCAGCGTAGAAGGGACAGGCGCTCCGAAGCAGTACTTC